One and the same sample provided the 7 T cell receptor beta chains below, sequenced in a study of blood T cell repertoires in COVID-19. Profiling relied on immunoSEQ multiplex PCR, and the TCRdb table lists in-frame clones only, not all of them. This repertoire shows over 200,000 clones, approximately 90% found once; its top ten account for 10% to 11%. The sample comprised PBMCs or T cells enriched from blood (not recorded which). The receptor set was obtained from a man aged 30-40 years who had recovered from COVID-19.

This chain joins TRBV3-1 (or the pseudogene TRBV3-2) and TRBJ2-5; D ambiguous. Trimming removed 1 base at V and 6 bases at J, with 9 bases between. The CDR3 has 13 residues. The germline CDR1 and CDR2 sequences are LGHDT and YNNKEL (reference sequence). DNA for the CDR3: TGTGCCAGCAGCCAAGGGGCCCCCCAGACCCAGTACTTC. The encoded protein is CASSQGAPQTQYF.

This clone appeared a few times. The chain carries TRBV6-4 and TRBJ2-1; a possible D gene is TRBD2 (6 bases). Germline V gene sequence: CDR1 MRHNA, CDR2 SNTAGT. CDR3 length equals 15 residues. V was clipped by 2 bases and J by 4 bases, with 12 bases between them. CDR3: CASSDRAGDYNEQFF. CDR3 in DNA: TGTGCCAGCAGTGACCGAGCGGGCGATTACAATGAGCAGTTCTTC.

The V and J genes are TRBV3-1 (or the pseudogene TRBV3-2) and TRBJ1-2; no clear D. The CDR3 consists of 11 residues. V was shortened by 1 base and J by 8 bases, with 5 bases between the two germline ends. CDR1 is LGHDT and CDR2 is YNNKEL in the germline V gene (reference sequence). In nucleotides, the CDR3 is TGTGCCAGCAGCCAAGCGTTAGGCTACACCTTC. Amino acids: CASSQALGYTF.

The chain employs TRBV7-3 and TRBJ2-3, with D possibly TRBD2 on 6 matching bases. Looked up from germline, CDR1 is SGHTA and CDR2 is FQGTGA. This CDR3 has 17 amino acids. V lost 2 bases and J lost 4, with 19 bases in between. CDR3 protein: CASSLGLGGVFADTQYF. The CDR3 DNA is TGTGCCAGCAGCTTAGGCCTTGGCGGGGTTTTTGCAGATACGCAGTATTTT.

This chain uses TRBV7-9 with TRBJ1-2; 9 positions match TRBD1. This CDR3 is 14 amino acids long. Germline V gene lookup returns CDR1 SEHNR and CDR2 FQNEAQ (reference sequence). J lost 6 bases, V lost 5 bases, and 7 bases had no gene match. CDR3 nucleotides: TGTGCCAGCAGCCCCAACAGGGGGCCAAATGGCTACACCTTC. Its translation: CASSPNRGPNGYTF.

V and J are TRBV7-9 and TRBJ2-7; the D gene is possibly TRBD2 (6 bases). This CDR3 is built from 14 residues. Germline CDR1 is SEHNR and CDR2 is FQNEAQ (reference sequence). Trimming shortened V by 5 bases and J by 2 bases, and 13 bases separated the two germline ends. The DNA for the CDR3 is TGTGCCAGCAGCACCGGGACTTTCCCCTACGAGCAGTACTTC. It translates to CASSTGTFPYEQYF.

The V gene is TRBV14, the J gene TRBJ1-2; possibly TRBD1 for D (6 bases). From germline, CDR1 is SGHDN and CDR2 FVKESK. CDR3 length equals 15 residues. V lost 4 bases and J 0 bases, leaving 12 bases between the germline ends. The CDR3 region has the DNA TGTGCCAGCAGCCCCATAGGGGGTACTAACTATGGCTACACCTTC. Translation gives CASSPIGGTNYGYTF.